The 32 T cell receptor beta chains presented below share a single source sample, sequenced in a study of blood T cells in healthy people across ages. A second PCR of roughly 7 to 11 cycles used a sample-barcoded 5' primer and a J-beta primer mix. TCRdb processed the 5' RACE reads anew with MiXCR; each CDR3 protein has one entry. This repertoire shows a few hundred thousand distinct CDR3 sequences, 27% found once; its top ten account for around a sixth. The specimen sequenced was blood. All receptors come from a woman between 65 and 79 years old in good health.

The chain uses TRBV27 and TRBJ2-3; no definite D call. The V end was cut by 10 bases, the J end by 0 bases, with 17 bases between. The CDR3 length is 15 residues. Germline V gene data show CDR1 as MNHEY and CDR2 as SMNVEV (reference sequence). This CDR3 reads CATIVRADSTDTQYF. CDR3 DNA sequence: TGTGCCACCATAGTCCGTGCTGACAGCACAGATACGCAGTATTTT.

CDR3 region: CASRNGQRLYEQYF. In DNA, the CDR3 is TGTGCCAGCAGGAATGGACAGCGCTTATACGAGCAGTACTTC. The rearrangement links TRBV6-2 or TRBV6-3 to TRBJ2-5, with D maybe TRBD1 (6 bases). Matching the DNA end better, TRBJ2-7 makes the J call doubtful. Germline values: CDR1 MNHEY, CDR2 SVGEGT. CDR3 size: 14 residues.

This clonotype has at least ten counts. The V and J genes are TRBV11-2 and TRBJ2-7; 7 bases are shared with TRBD2. The end of the DNA is better explained by TRBJ2-1, so the J call may be wrong. The CDR3 contains 12 residues. CDR1 and CDR2 (germline): SGHAT, FQNNGV. CDR3 DNA: TGTGCCAGCAGCCGAGCAACGGGGGGGCAGTTCTTC. Its protein product is CASSRATGGQFF.

The chain has TRBV29-1 and TRBJ2-7; tentatively, D is TRBD1 (5 bases). The CDR3 is 11 amino acids. From germline, CDR1 is SQVTM and CDR2 ANQGSEA. V lost 4 bases and J lost 3, with 7 bases in between. The CDR3 DNA reads TGCAGCGTTGTCCAGGGCTACGAGCAGTACTTC. Residues: CSVVQGYEQYF.

The sample holds a few counts of this clonotype. The chain links TRBV20-1 to TRBJ2-1; 10 nucleotides line up with TRBD2. From germline, CDR1 is DFQATT and CDR2 SNEGSKA (reference sequence). CDR3 length: 15 residues. V gave up 5 bases and J gave up 0 bases; unmatched junction bases: 4. CDR3 sequence (DNA): TGCAGTGCTGGAAAGCGGGGGGGCTCCTACAATGAGCAGTTCTTC. Protein product: CSAGKRGGSYNEQFF.

The chain couples TRBV12-3 or TRBV12-4 to TRBJ1-3; tentative D call: TRBD1 (6 bases). The length of the CDR3 is 17 residues. The V end lost 4 bases, the J end lost 0 bases, and 16 bases lay between the germline ends. The DNA for the CDR3 is TGTGCCAGCAGTTCAAATCGGGACACGCACTCTGGAAACACCATATATTTT. Protein: CASSSNRDTHSGNTIYF.

The chain is built from TRBV3-1 and TRBJ1-4, with TRBD1 matching 7 bases. The CDR3 is made up of 14 amino acids. From germline, CDR1 is LGHDT and CDR2 YNNKEL (reference sequence). The junction had 6 bases not matched to a gene; V was cut back by 6 bases and J by 5 bases. CDR3 protein: CASRKDRANEKLFF. The CDR3 DNA is TGTGCCAGCAGAAAAGACAGGGCAAATGAAAAACTGTTTTTT.

Here the CDR3 reads CASSPGTPGEQSPLHF. In DNA, the CDR3 is TGTGCCAGCTCACCGGGGACCCCCGGGGAGCAGTCACCCCTCCACTTT. The chain couples TRBV18 to TRBJ1-6, with D possibly TRBD1 on 5 matching bases. CDR3 length equals 16 residues. Between the trimmed V and J ends, which lost 3 bases and 10 bases, there was a span of 19 bases. Germline loops: CDR1 KGHSH, CDR2 LQKENI.

The chain couples TRBV13 to TRBJ1-6; D gene unclear. Germline CDR1 and CDR2: PRHDT and FYEKMQ (reference sequence). This CDR3 has 13 residues. V was cut by 8 bases and J by 9 bases, with 14 bases left in between. The CDR3 nucleotides read TGTGCCAGCGGGCTTGACCGTCGTTCACCCCTCCACTTT. Protein sequence: CASGLDRRSPLHF.

The CDR3 bases are TGTGCCAGCAGTCTCCGGGGAACAGCAGGTATCAATGAGCAGTTCTTC. Translating it yields CASSLRGTAGINEQFF. The J gene is TRBJ2-5, the V gene TRBV12-3 or TRBV12-4; perhaps TRBD2 as D (5 bases). The DNA end is more similar to TRBJ2-1, so the J call may be wrong. The length of the CDR3 is 16 residues.

This clonotype appeared a few times. This chain uses TRBV5-4 with TRBJ1-1, with a weak D call TRBD1 (6 bases). There are 13 residues in the CDR3. Germline loops: CDR1 SGHNT, CDR2 YYREEE (reference sequence). V lost 2 bases, J lost 11 bases, and 16 bases lay in between. The CDR3 sequence is CASSLGGQREAFF. CDR3 nucleotides: TGTGCCAGCAGCTTAGGGGGACAACGTGAGGCTTTCTTT.

The CDR3, as DNA: TGTGCCAGCAGCCCTGGACTAGCGGGAGGGCCGGGGGAGACCCAGTACTTC. The encoded protein is CASSPGLAGGPGETQYF. The chain couples TRBV7-2 to TRBJ2-5; 15 positions match TRBD2. This CDR3 has 17 amino acids. From germline, CDR1 is SGHTA and CDR2 FQGNSA. Losses at the gene ends were 5 bases for V and 5 bases for J; bases not matched to a gene: 9.

This clonotype was counted a few times. The chain is built from TRBV2 and TRBJ2-1; D is perhaps TRBD1 or TRBD2 (6 bases each). Judging by the DNA end, TRBJ2-5 fits better; the J call may be wrong. The germline gives CDR1 SNHLY, CDR2 FYNNEI. The CDR3 runs 15 residues. This CDR3 is CASNPQGGLGETQYF. The DNA for the CDR3 is TGTGCCAGCAACCCACAGGGAGGTCTGGGGGAGACCCAGTACTTC.

This clonotype was seen a handful of times. One junction end does not reproduce the germline sequence, and a read error may be involved. The chain combines TRBV12-3 or TRBV12-4 with TRBJ1-1; D call uncertain. CDR3 length: 11 residues. The CDR3 region is CATSGRSQAFF. CDR3 in DNA: TGCGCCACCAGTGGTAGGAGCCAAGCTTTCTTT.

V gene TRBV5-4 combines with J gene TRBJ1-4; D is unclear. There are 14 residues in the CDR3. V lost 4 bases to trimming and J lost 7 bases, with 14 bases between them. Germline V gene lookup returns CDR1 SGHNT and CDR2 YYREEE (reference sequence). CDR3 region: CASSMGGGSEKLFF. CDR3 in DNA: TGTGCCAGCAGCATGGGAGGCGGGAGTGAAAAACTGTTTTTT.

This clonotype came up a few times. The genes are TRBV12-3 or TRBV12-4 and TRBJ2-5, with D perhaps TRBD1 (5 bases). CDR3 length equals 14 residues. Trimming cost V 5 bases and J 5 bases, with 15 bases left between them. The CDR3 reads CASSLRAYRETQYF. The DNA for the CDR3 is TGTGCCAGCAGTCTCCGGGCCTACAGGGAGACCCAGTACTTC.

V gene TRBV7-2 combines with J gene TRBJ2-5, with a tentative D call TRBD2 (6 bases). The CDR3 is 14 residues long. Germline V CDR1 and CDR2: SGHTA, FQGNSA. Trimming shortened V by 1 base and J by 5 bases, and 11 bases separated the two germline ends. The CDR3 sequence is CASSLELLAETQYF. The CDR3 DNA reads as TGTGCCAGCAGCTTAGAGCTTCTAGCGGAGACCCAGTACTTC.

This clonotype has only a few counts. The gene calls are TRBV2 and TRBJ2-7; D not resolved. The CDR3 consists of 13 residues. Trimming cost V 4 bases and J 6 bases, with 13 bases left between them. Germline V gives CDR1 SNHLY, CDR2 FYNNEI. CDR3 amino acids: CASSGLAGLEQYF. The DNA for the CDR3 is TGTGCCAGCAGTGGCCTGGCCGGCCTCGAGCAGTACTTC.

This clonotype appeared a few times. The chain carries TRBV5-1 and TRBJ1-1; D is perhaps TRBD1 (5 bases). The CDR3 covers 14 residues. The germline V gene encodes CDR1 SGHRS and CDR2 YFSETQ. V was trimmed by 6 bases and J by 1 base, leaving 13 bases between them. The CDR3: CASTPDRPNTEAFF. In nucleotides, the CDR3 is TGCGCCAGCACCCCCGACAGACCGAACACTGAAGCTTTCTTT.

This clonotype was seen only a few times. The chain recombines TRBV6-5 with TRBJ2-7; D gene ambiguous. Trimming cost V 5 bases and J 3 bases, with 5 bases left between them. Germline CDR1 MNHEY, CDR2 SVGAGI. CDR3 length: 11 amino acids. The CDR3 DNA sequence: TGTGCCAGCAGTGATCTCTACGAGCAGTACTTC. As protein: CASSDLYEQYF.

V is TRBV3-2 and J is TRBJ2-4; the tabulated D call, TRBD1, remains unverified against the DNA. TRBV3-2 is tagged as a pseudogene. The CDR3 has 12 residues. The CDR3 DNA is TGTGCCACCGGGAGTTCCAAAAACATTCAGTACTTC. Translation: CATGSSKNIQYF.

The chain carries TRBV5-1 and TRBJ2-7; TRBD1 aligns across 7 bases. This CDR3 spans 15 amino acids. The J segment lost 4 bases and the V segment lost 5 bases, leaving 12 bases of the junction unmatched. The germline CDR1 and CDR2 sequences are SGHRS and YFSETQ. The CDR3 coding sequence is TGCGCCAGCAGTTTGTTACCGGGACAGAAGTACGAGCAGTACTTC. Translating it yields CASSLLPGQKYEQYF. The whole variable domain, remainder taken from reference TRBV5-1 and TRBJ2-7, is KAGVTQTPRYLIKTRGQQVTLSCSPISGHRSVSWYQQTPGQGLQFLFEYFSETQRNKGNFPGRFSGRQFSNSRSEMNVSTLELGDSALYLCASSLLPGQKYEQYFGPGTRLTVT.

With respect to this clonotype: A much larger clonotype is one base distant, so this may be a read error. The chain combines TRBV29-1 with TRBJ2-5, with a weak D call TRBD1 (5 bases). CDR3 size: 12 residues. Per the germline V gene, CDR1 is SQVTM and CDR2 is ANQGSEA. V lost 0 bases and J 5 bases, leaving 7 bases between the germline ends. The CDR3 spells CSVEDGAETQYF. DNA for the CDR3: TGCAGCGTTGAAGATGGGGCGGAGACCCAGTACTTC.

Points on this clonotype: This may be a read error, as it is one base from a much larger clone. V usage is TRBV20-1 and J usage is TRBJ1-2, with TRBD1 identical over 7 bases. This CDR3 has 14 residues. CDR1 and CDR2 from the germline V gene are DFQATT and SNEGSKA (reference sequence). The CDR3 sequence is CGASQQGPYYGYTF. The CDR3 DNA sequence: TGCGGTGCTTCGCAACAGGGGCCCTACTATGGCTACACCTTC.

This clonotype occurred a few times. This chain connects TRBV20-1 to TRBJ1-4; 8 bases align to TRBD1. Germline lookup yields CDR1 DFQATT and CDR2 SNEGSKA (reference sequence). The CDR3 has 17 amino acids. Unmatched junction bases numbered 18, after V lost 6 bases and J lost 6 bases. Here the CDR3 DNA reads TGCAGTGCCCGACAGGGGTCAGGCATCGGAGGCTATGAAAAACTGTTTTTT. Protein sequence: CSARQGSGIGGYEKLFF.

About this clonotype itself: This sequence may be a read error, since a much larger clone differs from it by one base. The chain combines TRBV6-2 or TRBV6-3 with TRBJ2-5; the D is unclear. This CDR3 comprises 15 residues. Trimming took 6 bases from V and 11 from J, leaving 25 bases between them. Germline V CDR1 and CDR2: MNHEY, SVGEGT. For the CDR3, the DNA is TGTGCCAGCAGATCCGGTCCCGTTCTACTCTACGATCAGTACTTC. Its protein product is CASRSGPVLLYDQYF.

Only a few counts were recorded for this clonotype. The rearrangement uses TRBV6-5 and TRBJ1-4, with a tentative D call TRBD1 (6 bases). Germline V lookup: CDR1 MNHEY, CDR2 SVGAGI. The V end lost 2 bases, the J end lost 6 bases, and 10 bases lay between the germline ends. The CDR3 spans 14 residues. For the CDR3, the DNA is TGTGCCAGCAGTTACGGGGGGCTGGATGAAAAACTGTTTTTT. Amino acid sequence: CASSYGGLDEKLFF.

The chain joins TRBV5-1 to TRBJ1-4, with TRBD1 matching over 8 bases. CDR3 size: 16 residues. V shed 5 bases and J 0 bases; nucleotides not matched to a gene: 6. Germline V gene lookup returns CDR1 SGHRS and CDR2 YFSETQ. CDR3 loop: CASSFADRATNEKLFF. Here the CDR3 DNA reads TGCGCCAGCAGTTTTGCGGACAGGGCAACTAATGAAAAACTGTTTTTT.

This clonotype was counted ten times or more. The chain is built from TRBV29-1 and TRBJ2-7, with D possibly being TRBD1 (6 bases). Between the trimmed V and J ends, which lost 2 bases and 3 bases, there was a span of 8 bases. Germline-derived CDR1 and CDR2 are SQVTM and ANQGSEA. This CDR3 is 12 amino acids long. CDR3 DNA sequence: TGCAGCGTTGAATCGGACAGCTACGAGCAGTACTTC. Its translation: CSVESDSYEQYF.

This chain links TRBV3-1 with TRBJ1-4, with TRBD1 matching over 9 bases. Trimming took 3 bases from V and 8 from J; bases not matched to a gene: 10. The CDR3 extends over 16 amino acids. Germline-derived CDR1 and CDR2 are LGHDT and YNNKEL (reference sequence). The DNA for the CDR3 is TGTGCCAGCAGCCAGGGCTTAAGAACAGGGGGCGAAAAACTGTTTTTT. Translating gives CASSQGLRTGGEKLFF.

The V and J genes are TRBV7-2 and TRBJ2-3, with 8 positions matching TRBD2. The CDR3 length is 17 residues. V dropped 5 bases and J dropped 3; count of bases not matched to a gene: 13. Germline values: CDR1 SGHTA, CDR2 FQGNSA. The CDR3 coding sequence is TGTGCCAGCAGCCCCGCCCGCCTCGGGGGGGTTACAGATACGCAGTATTTT. As protein: CASSPARLGGVTDTQYF.

The genes are TRBV4-3 and TRBJ1-1; D is ambiguous. Germline CDR1 reads LGHNA; CDR2 reads YSLEER. The CDR3 length is 16 residues. V gave up 0 bases and J gave up 1 base, with 12 bases separating them. CDR3 in DNA: TGCGCCAGCAGCCAAGAGAGGGCCCGGGGGAACACTGAAGCTTTCTTT. The encoded protein is CASSQERARGNTEAFF.